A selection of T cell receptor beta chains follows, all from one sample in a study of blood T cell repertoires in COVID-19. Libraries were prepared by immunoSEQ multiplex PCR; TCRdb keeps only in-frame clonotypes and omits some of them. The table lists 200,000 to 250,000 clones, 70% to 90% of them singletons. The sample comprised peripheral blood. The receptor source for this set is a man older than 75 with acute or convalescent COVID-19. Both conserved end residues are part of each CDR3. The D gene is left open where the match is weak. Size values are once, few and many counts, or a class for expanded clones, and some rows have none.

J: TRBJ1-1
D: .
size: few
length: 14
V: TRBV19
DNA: TGTGCCAGTAGTAAAACTTTTGGAGGGACTGAAGCTTTCTTT
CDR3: CASSKTFGGTEAFF

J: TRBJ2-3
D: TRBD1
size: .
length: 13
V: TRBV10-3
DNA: TGTGCCATCAGAGGACAGGGGGCAGATACGCAGTATTTT
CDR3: CAIRGQGADTQYF

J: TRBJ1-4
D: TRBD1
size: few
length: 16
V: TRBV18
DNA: TGTGCCAGCTCACCGCAGCGACAGGGGGCAGGGGAAAAACTGTTTTTT
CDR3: CASSPQRQGAGEKLFF

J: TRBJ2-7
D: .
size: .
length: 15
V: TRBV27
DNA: TGTGCCAGCAGTTTATCGACGGGAAGCTCCTACGAGCAGTACTTC
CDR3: CASSLSTGSSYEQYF

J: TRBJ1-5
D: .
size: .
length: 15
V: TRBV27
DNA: TGTGCCAGCAGTTTAGGAGGGGAAGGAGGCCAGCCCCAGCATTTT
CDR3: CASSLGGEGGQPQHF

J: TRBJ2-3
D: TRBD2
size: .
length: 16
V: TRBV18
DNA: TGTGCCAGCTCACCACCGAGGCTAGCGGGCGGGGATACGCAGTATTTT
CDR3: CASSPPRLAGGDTQYF

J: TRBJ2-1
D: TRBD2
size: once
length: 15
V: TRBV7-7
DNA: TGTGCTAGCAGCTTAGCCCTAGCGGGAGTTAATGAGCAGTTCTTC
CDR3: CASSLALAGVNEQFF

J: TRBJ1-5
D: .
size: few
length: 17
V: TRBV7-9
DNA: TGTGCCAGCAGCTTAGAGAGCACAGGGCGGTGGGATCAGCCCCAGCATTTT
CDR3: CASSLESTGRWDQPQHF

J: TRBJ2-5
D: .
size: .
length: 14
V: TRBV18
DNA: TGTGCCAGCTCGAGACAGAGCCAAGGAGAGACCCAGTACTTC
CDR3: CASSRQSQGETQYF

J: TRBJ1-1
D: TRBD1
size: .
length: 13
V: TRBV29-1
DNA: TGCAGCACCAAGAACAGGGGTAGAATAGAAGCTTTCTTT
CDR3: CSTKNRGRIEAFF

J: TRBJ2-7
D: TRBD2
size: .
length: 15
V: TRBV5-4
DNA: TGTGCCAGCAGCCAACCGGGACTAGGAGACTACGAGCAGTACTTC
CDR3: CASSQPGLGDYEQYF

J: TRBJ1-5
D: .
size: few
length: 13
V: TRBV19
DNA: TGTGCCAGTAGTATAGGGCAGAATCAGCCCCAGCATTTT
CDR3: CASSIGQNQPQHF

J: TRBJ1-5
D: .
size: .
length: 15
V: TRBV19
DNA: TGTGCCAGTAGTATTACAACAGGCGTGAATCAGCCCCAGCATTTT
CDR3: CASSITTGVNQPQHF

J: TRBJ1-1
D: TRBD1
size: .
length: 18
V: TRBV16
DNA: TGTGCCAGCAGCCACACGGGAACAGGGGGCTCATTGAACACTGAAGCTTTCTTT
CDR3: CASSHTGTGGSLNTEAFF

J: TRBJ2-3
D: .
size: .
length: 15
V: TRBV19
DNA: TGTGCCAGCAAGCCCCCGCTAACTAGCACAGATACGCAGTATTTT
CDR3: CASKPPLTSTDTQYF

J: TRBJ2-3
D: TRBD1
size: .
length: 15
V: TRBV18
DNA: TGTGCCAGCTCACCGTTAGGACAGGGTACAGATACGCAGTATTTT
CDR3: CASSPLGQGTDTQYF

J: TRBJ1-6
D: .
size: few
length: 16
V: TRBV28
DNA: TGTGCCAGCAGTTTAACCCCAGGGGCTTTGTATTCACCCCTCCACTTT
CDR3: CASSLTPGALYSPLHF

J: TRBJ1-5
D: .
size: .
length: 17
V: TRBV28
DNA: TGTGCCAGCAGTGGACTGGGCAGTCCTCTTGGGAATCAGCCCCAGCATTTT
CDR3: CASSGLGSPLGNQPQHF

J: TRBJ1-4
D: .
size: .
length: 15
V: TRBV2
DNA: TGTGCCAGCACTGAACGGGACGGGGGAGATGAAAAACTGTTTTTT
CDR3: CASTERDGGDEKLFF

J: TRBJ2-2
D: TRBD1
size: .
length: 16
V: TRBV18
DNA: TGTGCCAGCTCACTCGACAGGGGAGCCAACACCGGGGAGCTGTTTTTT
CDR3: CASSLDRGANTGELFF

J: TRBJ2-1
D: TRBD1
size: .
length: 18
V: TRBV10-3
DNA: TGTGCCATCAGTGACGGGGAACTGCAGGGGGCTTTTCGGAATGAGCAGTTCTTC
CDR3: CAISDGELQGAFRNEQFF

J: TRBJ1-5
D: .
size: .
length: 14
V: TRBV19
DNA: TGTGCCAGTAAAGAGGCCACGGGCAATCAGCCCCAGCATTTT
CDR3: CASKEATGNQPQHF

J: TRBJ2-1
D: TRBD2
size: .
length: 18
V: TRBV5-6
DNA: TGTGCCAGCAGGCGGGGACTAGCGGGAGGGGGACCTTACAATGAGCAGTTCTTC
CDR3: CASRRGLAGGGPYNEQFF

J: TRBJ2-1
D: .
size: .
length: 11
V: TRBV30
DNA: TGTGCCTGGAGACTTTACAATGAGCAGTTCTTC
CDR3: CAWRLYNEQFF

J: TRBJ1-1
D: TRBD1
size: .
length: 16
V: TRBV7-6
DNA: TGTGCCAGCAGCTCCGGGACAGGTTTTTCGAACACTGAAGCTTTCTTT
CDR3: CASSSGTGFSNTEAFF

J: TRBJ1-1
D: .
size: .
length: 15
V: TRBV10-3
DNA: TGTGCCATCAGTGAGTCCCAGGGACAGAACACTGAAGCTTTCTTT
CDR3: CAISESQGQNTEAFF

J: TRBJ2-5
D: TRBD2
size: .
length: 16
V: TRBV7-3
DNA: TGTGCCAGCAGCTTGATTGGGAGGGCCGAGGTAGAGACCCAGTACTTC
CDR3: CASSLIGRAEVETQYF

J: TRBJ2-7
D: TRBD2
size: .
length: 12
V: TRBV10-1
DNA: TGCGCCAGCAGCCGGACTAGCTACGAGCAGTACTTC
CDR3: CASSRTSYEQYF

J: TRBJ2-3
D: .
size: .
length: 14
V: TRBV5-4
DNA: TGTGCCAGCAGCTTGGTCTCTGTCACAGATACGCAGTATTTT
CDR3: CASSLVSVTDTQYF

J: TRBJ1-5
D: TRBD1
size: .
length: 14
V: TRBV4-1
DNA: TGCGCCAGCAGCCAAGGACAGGGTGGGCAGCCCCAGCATTTT
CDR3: CASSQGQGGQPQHF

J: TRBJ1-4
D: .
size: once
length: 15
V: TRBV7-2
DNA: TGTGCCAGCAGCTTAACGCAGGTCACTAATGAAAAACTGTTTTTT
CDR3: CASSLTQVTNEKLFF

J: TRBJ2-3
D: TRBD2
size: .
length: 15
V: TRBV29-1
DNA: TGCAGCGTTAGGACTAGCGGGAGGCCCACAGATACGCAGTATTTT
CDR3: CSVRTSGRPTDTQYF

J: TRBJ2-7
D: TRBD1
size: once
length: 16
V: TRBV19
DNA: TGTGCCAGTAGTATTTTCGGGACAGGGTCTTTCTACGAGCAGTACTTC
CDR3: CASSIFGTGSFYEQYF

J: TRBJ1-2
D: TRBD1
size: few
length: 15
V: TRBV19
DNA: TGTGCCAGTAGTACAATATCAGGGGGCGTCTATGGCTACACCTTC
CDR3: CASSTISGGVYGYTF

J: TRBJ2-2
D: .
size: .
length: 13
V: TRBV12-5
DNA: TGTGCTAGTGGTTCCGCGAGGGCCGGGGAGCTGTTTTTT
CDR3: CASGSARAGELFF

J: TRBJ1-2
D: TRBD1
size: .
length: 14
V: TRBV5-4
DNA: TGTGCCAGCAGCTTGGGGGGACAGGGTAATGGCTACACCTTC
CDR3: CASSLGGQGNGYTF

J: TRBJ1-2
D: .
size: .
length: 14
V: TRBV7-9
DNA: TGTGCCAGCAGCAATATGTCCGGGAGCTATGGCTACACCTTC
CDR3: CASSNMSGSYGYTF

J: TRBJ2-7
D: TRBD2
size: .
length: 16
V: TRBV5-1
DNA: TGCGCCAGCACGAGTTTACCGGGACTAGGAATATACGAGCAGTACTTC
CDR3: CASTSLPGLGIYEQYF

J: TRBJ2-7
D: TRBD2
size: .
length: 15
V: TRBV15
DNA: TGTGCCACCAGCAGAGATCGGGGGGAAGCCTACGAGCAGTACTTC
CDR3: CATSRDRGEAYEQYF

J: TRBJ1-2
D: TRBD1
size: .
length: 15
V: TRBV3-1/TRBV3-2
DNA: TGTGCCAGCAGCCAAGGGGACAGGGACGGTATAGGCTACACCTTC
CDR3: CASSQGDRDGIGYTF

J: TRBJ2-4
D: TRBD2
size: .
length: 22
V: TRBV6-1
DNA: TGTGCCAGCAGTGAAGAGGGGGAGACTAGCGGGAGGGCACGGGGAGCCAAAAACATTCAGTACTTC
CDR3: CASSEEGETSGRARGAKNIQYF

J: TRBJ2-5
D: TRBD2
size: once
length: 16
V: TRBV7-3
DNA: TGTGCCAGCAGCTTAACTCGACTAGCGGGAGGGGAGACCCAGTACTTC
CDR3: CASSLTRLAGGETQYF

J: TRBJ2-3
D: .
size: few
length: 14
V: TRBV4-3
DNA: TGCGCCAGCAGCCAAGATCTACAGCAGGATACGCAGTATTTT
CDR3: CASSQDLQQDTQYF

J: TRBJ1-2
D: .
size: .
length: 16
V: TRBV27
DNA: TGTGCCAGCAGTTTAGATAGAGGTAGAGGGCACTATGGCTACACCTTC
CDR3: CASSLDRGRGHYGYTF

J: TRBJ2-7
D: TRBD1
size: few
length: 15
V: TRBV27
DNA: TGTGCCAGCAGTTCACCGGGACAGGGAGCCTACGAGCAGTACTTC
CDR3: CASSSPGQGAYEQYF